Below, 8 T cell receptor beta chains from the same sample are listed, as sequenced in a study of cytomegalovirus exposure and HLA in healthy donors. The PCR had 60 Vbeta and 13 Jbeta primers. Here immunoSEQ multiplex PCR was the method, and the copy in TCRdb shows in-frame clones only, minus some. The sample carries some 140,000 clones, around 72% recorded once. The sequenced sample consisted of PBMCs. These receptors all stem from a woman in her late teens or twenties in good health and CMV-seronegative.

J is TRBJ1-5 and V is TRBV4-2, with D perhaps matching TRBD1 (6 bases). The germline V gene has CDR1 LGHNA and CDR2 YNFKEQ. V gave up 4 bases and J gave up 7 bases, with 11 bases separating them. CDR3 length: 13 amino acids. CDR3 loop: CASSPQGGQPQHF. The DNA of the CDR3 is TGTGCCAGCAGCCCACAGGGAGGGCAGCCCCAGCATTTT.

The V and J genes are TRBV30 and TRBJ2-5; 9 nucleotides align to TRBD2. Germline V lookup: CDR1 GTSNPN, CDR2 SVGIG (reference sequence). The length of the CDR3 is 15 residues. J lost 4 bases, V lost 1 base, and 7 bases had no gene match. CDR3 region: CAWSGAGGRIETQYF. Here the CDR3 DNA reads TGTGCCTGGAGTGGAGCGGGAGGCAGGATAGAGACCCAGTACTTC.

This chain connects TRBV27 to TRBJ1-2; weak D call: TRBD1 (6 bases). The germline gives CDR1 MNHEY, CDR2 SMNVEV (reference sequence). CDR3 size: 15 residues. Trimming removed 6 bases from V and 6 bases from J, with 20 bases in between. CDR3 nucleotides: TGTGCCAGCAGCCTACGACAGGAACGGGTCGATGGCTACACCTTC. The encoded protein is CASSLRQERVDGYTF.

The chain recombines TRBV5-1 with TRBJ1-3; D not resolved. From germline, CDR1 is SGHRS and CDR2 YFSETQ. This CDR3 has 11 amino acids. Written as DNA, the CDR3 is TGCGCTTCGGGAGGAGGAAACACCATATATTTT. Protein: CASGGGNTIYF.

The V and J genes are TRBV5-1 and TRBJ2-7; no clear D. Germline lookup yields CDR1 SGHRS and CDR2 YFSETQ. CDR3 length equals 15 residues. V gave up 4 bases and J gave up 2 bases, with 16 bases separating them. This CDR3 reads CASSPRRGDPYEQYF. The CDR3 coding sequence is TGCGCCAGCAGCCCACGTCGCGGAGATCCCTACGAGCAGTACTTC.

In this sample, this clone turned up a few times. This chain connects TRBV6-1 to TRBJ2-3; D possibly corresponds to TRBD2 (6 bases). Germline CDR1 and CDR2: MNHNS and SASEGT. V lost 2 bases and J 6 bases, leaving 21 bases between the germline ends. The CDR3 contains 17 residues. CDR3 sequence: CASSELATRGPGDTQYF. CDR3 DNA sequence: TGTGCCAGCAGTGAACTAGCGACTAGGGGCCCGGGGGATACGCAGTATTTT.

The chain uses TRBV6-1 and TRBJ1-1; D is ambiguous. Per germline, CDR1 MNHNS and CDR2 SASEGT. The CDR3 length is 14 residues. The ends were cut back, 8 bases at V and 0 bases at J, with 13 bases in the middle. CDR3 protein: CASRITGLNTEAFF. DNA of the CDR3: TGTGCCAGCCGAATTACGGGGTTGAACACTGAAGCTTTCTTT.

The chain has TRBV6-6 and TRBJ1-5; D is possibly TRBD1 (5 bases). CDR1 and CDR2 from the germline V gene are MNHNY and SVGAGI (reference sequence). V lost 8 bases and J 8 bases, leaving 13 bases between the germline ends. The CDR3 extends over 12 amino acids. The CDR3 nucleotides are TGTGCCAGCTGGGGCCCGGATAAGCCCCAGCATTTT. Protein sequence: CASWGPDKPQHF.